This T cell receptor beta chain was documented in a study of response to subunit inactivated influenza vaccine (dated by TCRdb to the late 2010s). At the level of the whole study: The study used deep quantitative T cell receptor repertoire profiling to track responses to a trivalent subunit inactivated influenza vaccine. Study-wide conclusions, independent of this receptor: The authors suggested that each seasonal influenza vaccination may recruit only a limited number of new T cells.

V is cut by 5 bases and J by 7 bases, and the space between the germline ends is 13 bases. The germline V gene encodes CDR1 SGHAT and CDR2 FQNNGV. The CDR3 holds 13 amino acids from the cysteine to the phenylalanine. Only the CDR3 region is kept as DNA, spanning 39 bases read in frame from base 1. This clonotype occurred many times. Its antigen has not been determined. No base-level quality is on record; no much larger clone is a single base apart. Libraries were constructed by RT-PCR. Sequencing was performed on an Illumina HiSeq 2500. TCRdb reran the public reads through fastp at Q25 and MiXCR, keeping productive beta chains. When rows share a CDR3 protein, they turn into one entry using the most common DNA and genes. For this sample the table gives 600,000 to 850,000 distinct CDR3 sequences, of which around 15% were detected only once. The leading ten clones occupy 6% to 9.5% of the sample.

Specimen: PBMCs from blood, collected roughly 15 days before vaccination. The source of this sequence is a man aged 50 to 60 who received an inactivated influenza vaccine. Donor details come from another sample of the same person, matched by shared clones. The chain employs TRBV11-2 and TRBJ2-3; the D gene is perhaps TRBD1 or TRBD2, each of them matching over 5 bases. The CDR3 is CASSRDQRYTQYF. The nucleotides read TGTGCCAGCAGCCGGGACCAGCGCTATACGCAGTATTTT.